The 6 T cell receptor beta chains presented below share a single source sample, sequenced in a study of CD8+CD57+ T cells in acquired aplastic anemia. Using genomic DNA as the template, TCR beta VDJ and CDR3 profiling was carried out. TCRdb reprocessed the reads with MiXCR, giving one entry per CDR3 protein. The data hold around 200,000 distinct CDR3 sequences, with approximately 60% observed a single time. Sequenced: sorted CD4+, CD8+, or CD8+CD57+ T cells (not recorded which) from PBMCs. The receptors derive from a human donor in good health.

The V call is TRBV20-1, the J call TRBJ1-2; the D is unclear. This CDR3 region has 14 residues. Per germline, CDR1 DFQATT and CDR2 SNEGSKA (reference sequence). Trimming took off 6 bases at V and 7 bases at J, with 21 bases between the two ends. The CDR3 DNA reads as TGCAGTGCCCTCCACCCCAGGCACTGGGCTGGCTACACCTTC. It codes for CSALHPRHWAGYTF.

The V gene is TRBV7-9, the J gene TRBJ2-1, with TRBD2 matching over 8 bases. The CDR3 covers 14 residues. Germline CDR1 and CDR2: SEHNR and FQNEAQ (reference sequence). The V segment lost 4 bases and the J segment 8 bases; nucleotides outside the gene matches: 7. Written as DNA, the CDR3 is TGTGCCAGCAGCTCACTAGCGGAATGGGATGAGCAGTTCTTC. Translating it yields CASSSLAEWDEQFF.

The chain couples TRBV7-9 to TRBJ2-5, with 11 bases lining up with TRBD2. The CDR3 spans 15 residues. The germline V gene has CDR1 SEHNR and CDR2 FQNEAQ (reference sequence). V dropped 2 bases and J dropped 4; count of bases not matched to a gene: 3. The CDR3 spells CASSLHGLAGETQYF. The CDR3 DNA reads as TGTGCCAGCAGCTTACACGGACTAGCGGGAGAGACCCAGTACTTC.

This sequence joins TRBV24-1 and TRBJ2-1; 9 bases agree with TRBD2. Germline values: CDR1 KGHDR, CDR2 SFDVKD. J was trimmed by 4 bases and V by 6 bases; bases with no gene match: 3. CDR3 size: 14 residues. The CDR3, as DNA: TGTGCCACCAGTCTAGCGGGACTTTACAATGAGCAGTTCTTC. The encoded protein is CATSLAGLYNEQFF.

V usage is TRBV20-1 and J usage is TRBJ2-7, with 13 bases lining up with TRBD2. V was clipped by 4 bases and J by 3 bases; unmatched bases: 3. There are 14 residues in the CDR3. CDR1 is DFQATT, CDR2 SNEGSKA, per germline (reference sequence). The CDR3 loop is CSAKTSGGFYEQYF. CDR3 in DNA: TGCAGTGCTAAGACTAGCGGGGGGTTCTACGAGCAGTACTTC.

This chain links TRBV27 with TRBJ2-3, with 7 positions matching TRBD1. The CDR3 consists of 16 residues. CDR1 and CDR2 (germline): MNHEY, SMNVEV (reference sequence). Trimming took 5 bases from V and 0 from J; bases not matched to a gene: 8. CDR3 sequence (DNA): TGTGCCAGCAGTCCCGGGACAGCACTTAGCACAGATACGCAGTATTTT. Its protein is CASSPGTALSTDTQYF.